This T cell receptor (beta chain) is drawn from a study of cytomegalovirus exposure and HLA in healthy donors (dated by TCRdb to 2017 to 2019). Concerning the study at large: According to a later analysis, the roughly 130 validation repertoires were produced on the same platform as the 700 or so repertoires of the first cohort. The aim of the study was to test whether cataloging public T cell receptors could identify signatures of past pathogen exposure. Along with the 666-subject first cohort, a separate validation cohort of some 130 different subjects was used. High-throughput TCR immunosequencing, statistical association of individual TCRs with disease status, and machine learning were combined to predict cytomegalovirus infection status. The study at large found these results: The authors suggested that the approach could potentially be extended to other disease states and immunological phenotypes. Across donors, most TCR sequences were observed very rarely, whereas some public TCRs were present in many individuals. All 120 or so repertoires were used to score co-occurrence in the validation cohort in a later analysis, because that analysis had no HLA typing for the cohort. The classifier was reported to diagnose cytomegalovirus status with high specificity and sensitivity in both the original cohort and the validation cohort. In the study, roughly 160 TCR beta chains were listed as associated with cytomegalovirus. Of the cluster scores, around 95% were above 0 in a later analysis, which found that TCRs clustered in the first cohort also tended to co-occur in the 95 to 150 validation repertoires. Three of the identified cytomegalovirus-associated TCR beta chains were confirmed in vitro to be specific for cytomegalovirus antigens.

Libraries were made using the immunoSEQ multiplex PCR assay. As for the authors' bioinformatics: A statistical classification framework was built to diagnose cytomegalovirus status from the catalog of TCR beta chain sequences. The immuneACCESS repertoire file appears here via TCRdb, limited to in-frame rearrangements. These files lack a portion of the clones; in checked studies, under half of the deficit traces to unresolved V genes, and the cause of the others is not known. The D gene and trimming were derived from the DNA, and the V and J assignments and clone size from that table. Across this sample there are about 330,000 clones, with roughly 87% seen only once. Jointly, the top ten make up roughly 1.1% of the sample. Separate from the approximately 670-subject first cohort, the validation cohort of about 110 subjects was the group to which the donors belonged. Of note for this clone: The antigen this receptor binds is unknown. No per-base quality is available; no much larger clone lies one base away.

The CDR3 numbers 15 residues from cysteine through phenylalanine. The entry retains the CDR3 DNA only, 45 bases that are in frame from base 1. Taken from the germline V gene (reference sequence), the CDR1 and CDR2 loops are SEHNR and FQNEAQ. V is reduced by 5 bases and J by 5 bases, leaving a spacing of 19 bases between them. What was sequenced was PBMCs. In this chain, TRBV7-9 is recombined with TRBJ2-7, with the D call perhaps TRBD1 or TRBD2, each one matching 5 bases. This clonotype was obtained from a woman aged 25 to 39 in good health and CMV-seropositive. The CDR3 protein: CASSPTGTPGDEQYF. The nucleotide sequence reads TGTGCCAGCAGCCCCACCGGGACCCCCGGGGACGAGCAGTACTTC.